Listed below are T cell receptor beta chains from one sample, sequenced in a study of T cells expressing NK-cell markers. TCRdb re-called the 5' RACE reads and catalogs CDR3 proteins one per entry, DNA excluded. Its clone listing holds about 440,000 distinct CDR3 sequences. Material for sequencing was blood T cells: a sorted CD56 or NKG2C T cell subset, CD4+ or CD8+ T cells, or bulk PBMC T cells (not recorded which). The receptors come from a woman between 18 and 75 years old in good health. Each CDR3 is given with its conserved first and last residue. Fields, in order: V gene, J gene, CDR3 protein.

V gene: TRBV12-3/TRBV12-4; J gene: TRBJ2-5; CDR3 protein: CASRSKETQYF
V gene: TRBV4-3; J gene: TRBJ1-1; CDR3 protein: CASSPQGQGMTEAFF
V gene: TRBV5-5; J gene: TRBJ1-4; CDR3 protein: CASSLGGSNEKLFF
V gene: TRBV4-2; J gene: TRBJ2-7; CDR3 protein: CASSHLAGARREQYF
V gene: TRBV7-9; J gene: TRBJ1-1; CDR3 protein: CASSLGGASPEAFF
V gene: TRBV29-1; J gene: TRBJ2-7; CDR3 protein: CSTWGTSGTYEQYF
V gene: TRBV20-1; J gene: TRBJ1-3; CDR3 protein: CSATDREVAGNTIYF
V gene: TRBV5-4; J gene: TRBJ1-4; CDR3 protein: CASSYRRQGLNEKLFF
V gene: TRBV28; J gene: TRBJ2-5; CDR3 protein: CASGASGRAAETQYF
V gene: TRBV7-2; J gene: TRBJ2-5; CDR3 protein: CASTPTSGRIQYF
V gene: TRBV4-2; J gene: TRBJ2-5; CDR3 protein: CASSQDLAGGWKTQYF
V gene: TRBV4-3; J gene: TRBJ2-5; CDR3 protein: CASSHGHGQETQYF
V gene: TRBV27; J gene: TRBJ2-3; CDR3 protein: CASSLALPTSTDTQYF
V gene: TRBV12-3/TRBV12-4; J gene: TRBJ2-6; CDR3 protein: CASSGTVRSGGANVLTF
V gene: TRBV4-3; J gene: TRBJ2-3; CDR3 protein: CASSPGRWQLTSTDTQYF
V gene: TRBV5-1; J gene: TRBJ2-1; CDR3 protein: CASSLRTGTVYYNEQFF
V gene: TRBV10-3; J gene: TRBJ2-1; CDR3 protein: CAISEQGYNEQFF
V gene: TRBV5-1; J gene: TRBJ2-1; CDR3 protein: CASSSAGGGEQFF
V gene: TRBV6-1; J gene: TRBJ2-3; CDR3 protein: CASSHPLAADTQYF
V gene: TRBV19; J gene: TRBJ2-3; CDR3 protein: CASTQTGSWGDTQYF
V gene: TRBV30; J gene: TRBJ2-1; CDR3 protein: CAWSVLVGEQFF
V gene: TRBV7-2; J gene: TRBJ1-5; CDR3 protein: CASSSGIAQPQHF
V gene: TRBV4-1; J gene: TRBJ2-2; CDR3 protein: CASSPTVGAGGTGELFF
V gene: TRBV7-6; J gene: TRBJ2-1; CDR3 protein: CASRNLYNEQFF
V gene: TRBV7-6; J gene: TRBJ2-3; CDR3 protein: CASSLTGQVTDTQYF
V gene: TRBV12-3/TRBV12-4; J gene: TRBJ2-2; CDR3 protein: CASSPGTGELFF
V gene: TRBV20-1; J gene: TRBJ2-3; CDR3 protein: CSAKLAGGSTDTQYF
V gene: TRBV27; J gene: TRBJ2-1; CDR3 protein: CASSFTDRSSNEQFF
V gene: TRBV5-1; J gene: TRBJ2-3; CDR3 protein: CASSADAGDTQYF
V gene: TRBV15; J gene: TRBJ2-5; CDR3 protein: CATSRDNTNRETQYF
V gene: TRBV18; J gene: TRBJ1-2; CDR3 protein: CASSDYSPGQAYGYTF
V gene: TRBV5-6; J gene: TRBJ2-1; CDR3 protein: CASSLRLVSYNEQFF